This TCR beta chain was sequenced in a study of blood T cells in healthy people across ages. Sample donors were healthy Caucasian individuals that came from Russia, aged about 6 to 95. In its sample, this clonotype was seen many times. The authors ran a second PCR of about 7 to 12 cycles using a sample-barcoded 5' primer and a J-beta primer mix. MiXCR, run by TCRdb on the 5' RACE reads, gives a single entry per CDR3 protein. The data show 1.8 million or so distinct CDR3 sequences, 35% to 50% seen once. The CDR3 totals 11 residues. V dropped 9 bases and J dropped 2 bases, with 7 bases sitting between them.

Sequenced sample: blood. This sequence joins TRBV12-3 or TRBV12-4 and TRBJ2-5; no clear D gene. The sequence came from a human donor in good health. CDR3 loop: CASNTQETQYF. The CDR3 nucleotides are TGTGCCAGTAATACTCAAGAGACCCAGTACTTC.